The rows below give T cell receptor beta chains drawn from one sample of a study of shared clonotypes between healthy human individuals. Data came from immunoSEQ multiplex PCR; TCRdb stores just in-frame clones and leaves some out. The data contain 2 million or so clones, about 95% of them singletons. The source material was naive CD8+ T cells sorted from blood. The receptor set was obtained from a man between 18 and 29 years old in good health. The CDR3 runs from the conserved cysteine through the conserved F or W. The order of the fields is CDR3 DNA, CDR3 protein, V gene, J gene, D gene, clone size. A D gene is named only where the DNA matches it firmly. The size of a clone is reported for some rows only, either as once, few or many, or as a class for expanded clones.

TGTGCCAGCAGTTCGACTGGGACCTACGAGCAGTACTTC	CASSSTGTYEQYF	TRBV7-9	TRBJ2-7	NA	NA
TGCGCCAGCAGCCAAGATAGTGACAGGGACTACAATGAGCAGTTCTTC	CASSQDSDRDYNEQFF	TRBV4-3	TRBJ2-1	TRBD1	NA
TGTGCCAGCAGGTCACGGGGGGCCCACAATGAGCAGTTCTTC	CASRSRGAHNEQFF	TRBV27	TRBJ2-1	NA	NA
TGTGCCAGTAGTTCCGAGGGAGGTCAGCCCCAGCATTTT	CASSSEGGQPQHF	TRBV19	TRBJ1-5	NA	once
TGTGCCAGCAGCCAGGCCGGGACAGGCCCTGAAGCTTTCTTT	CASSQAGTGPEAFF	TRBV4-2	TRBJ1-1	TRBD1	NA
TGTGCCAGAAGCTTGGCCCCCGGGACTAGCTACGAGCAGTACTTC	CARSLAPGTSYEQYF	TRBV5-3	TRBJ2-7	TRBD2	NA
TGTGCCAGCAGCTTGGTTGACTATACGCAGTATTTT	CASSLVDYTQYF	TRBV5-8	TRBJ2-3	NA	NA
TGTGCCAGCAGCTTAGATAGTTTCGGCCTAGACAGGGACAAGTACAATGAGCAGTTCTTC	CASSLDSFGLDRDKYNEQFF	TRBV11-2	TRBJ2-1	TRBD1	NA
TGCGCCAGCAGCTTGGGGGCGAACCAAGAGACCCAGTACTTC	CASSLGANQETQYF	TRBV5-1	TRBJ2-5	NA	NA
TGTGCCTGGAGCGTAGGAGATACGCAGTATTTT	CAWSVGDTQYF	TRBV30	TRBJ2-3	NA	once
TGTGCCAGCAGTTACTCCGTCAGCGGGAGCAATGAGCAGTTCTTC	CASSYSVSGSNEQFF	TRBV6-5	TRBJ2-1	TRBD2	NA
TGTGCCAGTAGTATGGCCGCCTATCGAGCTTTCTTT	CASSMAAYRAFF	TRBV19	TRBJ1-1	NA	NA
TGTGCCAGCAGCCCGAACCGGGGGAACTATGGCTACACCTTC	CASSPNRGNYGYTF	TRBV14	TRBJ1-2	NA	NA
TGCGCCAGCACGGGACAGGGCGAGGGCTACACCTTC	CASTGQGEGYTF	TRBV5-1	TRBJ1-2	TRBD1	NA
TGTGCCAGCAGCTTATATTTCCCCCATGAGCAGTTCTTC	CASSLYFPHEQFF	TRBV11-3	TRBJ2-1	NA	NA
TGCGCCAGCAGCTTTTATGCGGACCACACAGATACGCAGTATTTT	CASSFYADHTDTQYF	TRBV5-1	TRBJ2-3	NA	NA
TGTGCCAGCAGCTCGACAGGGGGCGAGACCCAGTACTTC	CASSSTGGETQYF	TRBV7-3	TRBJ2-5	TRBD1	NA
TGTGCCAGCAGTTACTATCCAGACAGCTCCTACAATGAGCAGTTCTTC	CASSYYPDSSYNEQFF	TRBV6-5	TRBJ2-1	NA	NA